These T cell receptor beta chains were read from a single sample in a study of blood T cell repertoires in COVID-19. This table comes from immunoSEQ multiplex PCR, and its TCRdb copy is limited to in-frame clones, with some not included. The sample lists about 470,000 clones, about 90% occurring once. The sequencing input was PBMCs or T cells enriched from blood (not recorded which). Receptor source: a woman under 30 who had recovered from COVID-19. Each CDR3 is given with its conserved first and last residue. The order of the fields is D gene, J gene, V gene, clone size, CDR3 DNA, CDR3 protein. A D gene is named only where the DNA matches it firmly. For some rows the clone size is stated as once, few or many, or as a class when expanded; others skip it.

D: .
J: TRBJ2-7
V: TRBV5-1
size: .
DNA: TGCGCCAGCAGCTTAACACAGTCCTACGAGCAGTACTTC
CDR3: CASSLTQSYEQYF

D: .
J: TRBJ2-7
V: TRBV2
size: .
DNA: TGTGCCAGCAGTGGGCAGAACTACGAGCAGTACTTC
CDR3: CASSGQNYEQYF

D: .
J: TRBJ1-3
V: TRBV5-1
size: once
DNA: TGCGCCAGCAGCTTGGGACAGGGAAACACCATATATTTT
CDR3: CASSLGQGNTIYF

D: .
J: TRBJ1-2
V: TRBV27
size: .
DNA: TGTGCCAGCAGTTTACCGGGAGGGGATGGCTACACCTTC
CDR3: CASSLPGGDGYTF

D: TRBD1
J: TRBJ2-5
V: TRBV5-4
size: .
DNA: TGTGCCAGCAGCTTCCTACAGGGGGACCAAGAGACCCAGTACTTC
CDR3: CASSFLQGDQETQYF

D: TRBD1
J: TRBJ2-5
V: TRBV19
size: .
DNA: TGTGCCAGTAGCCCCCGTGGACAGGGTGGGGAGACCCAGTACTTC
CDR3: CASSPRGQGGETQYF

D: .
J: TRBJ1-3
V: TRBV7-8
size: .
DNA: TGTGCCAGCAGCTTGGCCTCTGGAAACACCATATATTTT
CDR3: CASSLASGNTIYF

D: TRBD1
J: TRBJ1-5
V: TRBV6-5
size: once
DNA: TGTGCCAGCTGGGACAGAAATCAGCCCCAGCATTTT
CDR3: CASWDRNQPQHF

D: .
J: TRBJ1-5
V: TRBV21-1
size: .
DNA: TGTGCCAGCAGCTCCCAAGGGGGCATGACAGCTTGGGGGCCCCAGCATTTT
CDR3: CASSSQGGMTAWGPQHF

D: TRBD2
J: TRBJ2-3
V: TRBV6-5
size: .
DNA: TGTGCCAGCAGTTACACTAGCGGGGGGGCCGGAGATACGCAGTATTTT
CDR3: CASSYTSGGAGDTQYF

D: .
J: TRBJ2-3
V: TRBV19
size: .
DNA: TGTGCCAGTAGGATACGACAGGAAGCAGATACGCAGTATTTT
CDR3: CASRIRQEADTQYF

D: TRBD1
J: TRBJ1-2
V: TRBV6-2/TRBV6-3
size: .
DNA: TGTGCCAGCAGTCCGATCGGGACAGTAGAGGATGGCTACACCTTC
CDR3: CASSPIGTVEDGYTF

D: .
J: TRBJ1-6
V: TRBV5-4
size: once
DNA: TGTGCCAGCAGCCCCGGGGAGGGCCGTTATTCACCCCTCCACTTT
CDR3: CASSPGEGRYSPLHF

D: TRBD1
J: TRBJ2-6
V: TRBV9
size: .
DNA: TGTGCCAGCAGCGTAGTTTTAGGGACAGGACGCTCTGGGGCCAACGTCCTGACTTTC
CDR3: CASSVVLGTGRSGANVLTF

D: .
J: TRBJ2-3
V: TRBV4-1
size: .
DNA: TGCGCCAGCAGCCAAGAGGGAGGCGGGTTCACAGATACGCAGTATTTT
CDR3: CASSQEGGGFTDTQYF

D: .
J: TRBJ2-3
V: TRBV9
size: .
DNA: TGTGCCAGCAGCGTAGGTGGCGGCCTTACTAGCACAGATACGCAGTATTTT
CDR3: CASSVGGGLTSTDTQYF

D: .
J: TRBJ2-7
V: TRBV2
size: .
DNA: TGTGCCAGCAGTGAGGAAAGGAGCTCCTACGAGCAGTACTTC
CDR3: CASSEERSSYEQYF

D: TRBD1
J: TRBJ1-3
V: TRBV12-5
size: .
DNA: TGTGCTAGTGGTTTGGTCTTTACAGGGGGCTCTGGAAACACCATATATTTT
CDR3: CASGLVFTGGSGNTIYF

D: .
J: TRBJ2-1
V: TRBV5-1
size: .
DNA: TGCGCCAGCAGCCTACAGGGTGGCAATGAGCAGTTCTTC
CDR3: CASSLQGGNEQFF

D: TRBD1
J: TRBJ2-5
V: TRBV3-1/TRBV3-2
size: .
DNA: TGTGCCAGCAGCTCTACAGGGGGCGCGGAGACCCAGTACTTC
CDR3: CASSSTGGAETQYF

D: TRBD1
J: TRBJ1-4
V: TRBV5-5
size: .
DNA: TGTGCCAGCAGCTCCCTGACAGGGTTTGCAACTAATGAAAAACTGTTTTTT
CDR3: CASSSLTGFATNEKLFF

D: .
J: TRBJ1-6
V: TRBV28
size: .
DNA: TGTGCCAGCGGGTTCGAAGACGGGAAACCGCGTTCACCCCTCCACTTT
CDR3: CASGFEDGKPRSPLHF

D: .
J: TRBJ1-1
V: TRBV5-6
size: .
DNA: TGTGCCAGCAGCCGAGGGTTATACGGTACTGAAGCTTTCTTT
CDR3: CASSRGLYGTEAFF

D: TRBD2
J: TRBJ2-5
V: TRBV19
size: once
DNA: TGTGCCAGTAGTATTTCTCCGACTAGCGGGGGGGCCGGGGAGACCCAGTACTTC
CDR3: CASSISPTSGGAGETQYF

D: .
J: TRBJ2-6
V: TRBV2
size: .
DNA: TGTGCCAGCAGTGAAGGCAGGGCCAACGGGGCCAACGTCCTGACTTTC
CDR3: CASSEGRANGANVLTF

D: TRBD1
J: TRBJ1-2
V: TRBV6-5
size: .
DNA: TGTGCCAGCAGTTACGAACCCAGGGACAGGTTCTATGGCTACACCTTC
CDR3: CASSYEPRDRFYGYTF

D: TRBD1
J: TRBJ1-4
V: TRBV2
size: .
DNA: TGTGCCAGCACCTCGACAGGGGGCGAAGAAAAACTGTTTTTT
CDR3: CASTSTGGEEKLFF

D: .
J: TRBJ1-2
V: TRBV3-1/TRBV3-2
size: .
DNA: TGTGCCAGCAGCCAGGTTGAGTTCTATGGCTACACCTTC
CDR3: CASSQVEFYGYTF

D: .
J: TRBJ2-3
V: TRBV5-4
size: .
DNA: TGTGCCAGCAGCTTGGGAGGCACAGATACGCAGTATTTT
CDR3: CASSLGGTDTQYF

D: TRBD1
J: TRBJ2-7
V: TRBV12-3/TRBV12-4
size: .
DNA: TGTGCCAGCAGATGGACAGGGACCTACGAGCAGTACTTC
CDR3: CASRWTGTYEQYF

D: .
J: TRBJ1-5
V: TRBV27
size: .
DNA: TGTGCCAGCAGTTTTAGGGGAGGGGGTCAGCCCCAGCATTTT
CDR3: CASSFRGGGQPQHF

D: TRBD1
J: TRBJ2-7
V: TRBV19
size: .
DNA: TGTGCCAGTAGCCCACGGGACAGGGGGATTTACGAGCAGTACTTC
CDR3: CASSPRDRGIYEQYF

D: .
J: TRBJ1-5
V: TRBV5-8
size: .
DNA: TGTGCCAGCAGCTTCTCGCGGGGGGCAGTCGAATCAAATCAGCCCCAGCATTTT
CDR3: CASSFSRGAVESNQPQHF

D: .
J: TRBJ2-2
V: TRBV12-3/TRBV12-4
size: .
DNA: TGTGCCAGCAGTCCCCGCACCGGGGAGCTGTTTTTT
CDR3: CASSPRTGELFF

D: TRBD1
J: TRBJ1-5
V: TRBV12-3/TRBV12-4
size: .
DNA: TGTGCCAGCAGTTTTGGGGACAGGGGAACGCGGCATTTT
CDR3: CASSFGDRGTRHF

D: .
J: TRBJ2-7
V: TRBV29-1
size: .
DNA: TGCAGCGTTGGGGAGGGGGGATACGAGCAGTACTTC
CDR3: CSVGEGGYEQYF